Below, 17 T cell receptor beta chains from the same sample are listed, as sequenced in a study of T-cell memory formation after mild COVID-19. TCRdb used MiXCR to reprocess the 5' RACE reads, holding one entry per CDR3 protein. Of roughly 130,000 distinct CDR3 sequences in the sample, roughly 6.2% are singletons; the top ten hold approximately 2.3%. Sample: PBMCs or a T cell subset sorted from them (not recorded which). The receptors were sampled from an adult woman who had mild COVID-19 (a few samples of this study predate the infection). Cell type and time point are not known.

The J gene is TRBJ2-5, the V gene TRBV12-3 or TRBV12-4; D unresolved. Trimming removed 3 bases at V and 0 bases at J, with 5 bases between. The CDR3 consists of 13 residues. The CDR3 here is CASSFVYQETQYF. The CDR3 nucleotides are TGTGCCAGCAGTTTCGTGTACCAAGAGACCCAGTACTTC.

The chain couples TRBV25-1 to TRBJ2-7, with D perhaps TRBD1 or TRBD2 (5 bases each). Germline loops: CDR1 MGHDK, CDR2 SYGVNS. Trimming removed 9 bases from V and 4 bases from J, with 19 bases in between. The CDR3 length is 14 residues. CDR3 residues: CASGTGRPPYEQYF. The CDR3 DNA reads TGTGCCAGTGGAACGGGGCGACCGCCATACGAGCAGTACTTC.

CDR3 amino acids: CSAPDKSTDTQYF. DNA for the CDR3: TGCAGTGCCCCGGACAAGAGCACAGATACGCAGTATTTT. This chain uses TRBV20-1 with TRBJ2-3; tentative D call: TRBD1 (5 bases). The V gene's germline CDR1 is DFQATT and CDR2 SNEGSKA (reference sequence). V gave up 6 bases and J gave up 0 bases, with 10 bases separating them. CDR3 length: 13 amino acids.

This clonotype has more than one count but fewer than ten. The CDR3 DNA reads as TGTGCCACCAGTCTCCGGACAGGGGGGGACGAGCAGTACTTC. Its translation: CATSLRTGGDEQYF. The chain links TRBV24-1 to TRBJ2-7; 10 positions match TRBD1. The germline V gene encodes CDR1 KGHDR and CDR2 SFDVKD. J was trimmed by 5 bases and V by 6 bases; bases with no gene match: 6. The CDR3 loop spans 14 amino acids.

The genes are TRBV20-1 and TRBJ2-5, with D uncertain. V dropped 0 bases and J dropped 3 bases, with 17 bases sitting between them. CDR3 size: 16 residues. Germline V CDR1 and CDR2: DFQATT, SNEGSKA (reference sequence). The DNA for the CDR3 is TGCAGTGCTAGAGATCATGGGAACCTTCTGGAAGAGACCCAGTACTTC. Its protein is CSARDHGNLLEETQYF.

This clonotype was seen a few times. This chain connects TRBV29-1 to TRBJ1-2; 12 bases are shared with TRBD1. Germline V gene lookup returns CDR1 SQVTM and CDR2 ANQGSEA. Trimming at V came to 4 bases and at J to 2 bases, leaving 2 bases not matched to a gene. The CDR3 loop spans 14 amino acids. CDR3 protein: CSVGGTGGNYGYTF. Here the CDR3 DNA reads TGCAGCGTTGGTGGGACAGGGGGCAACTATGGCTACACCTTC.

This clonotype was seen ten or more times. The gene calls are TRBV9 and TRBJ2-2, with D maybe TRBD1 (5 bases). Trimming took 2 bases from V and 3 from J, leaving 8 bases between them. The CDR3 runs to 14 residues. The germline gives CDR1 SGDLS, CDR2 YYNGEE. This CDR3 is CASSVTQDTGELFF. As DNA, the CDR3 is TGTGCCAGCAGCGTGACACAGGACACCGGGGAGCTGTTTTTT.

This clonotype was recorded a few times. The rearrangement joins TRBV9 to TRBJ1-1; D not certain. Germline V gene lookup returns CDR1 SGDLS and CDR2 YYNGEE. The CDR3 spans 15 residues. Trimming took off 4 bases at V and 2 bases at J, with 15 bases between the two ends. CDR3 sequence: CASSPAGSSNTEAFF. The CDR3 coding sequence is TGTGCCAGCAGCCCCGCGGGGAGCAGCAACACTGAAGCTTTCTTT.

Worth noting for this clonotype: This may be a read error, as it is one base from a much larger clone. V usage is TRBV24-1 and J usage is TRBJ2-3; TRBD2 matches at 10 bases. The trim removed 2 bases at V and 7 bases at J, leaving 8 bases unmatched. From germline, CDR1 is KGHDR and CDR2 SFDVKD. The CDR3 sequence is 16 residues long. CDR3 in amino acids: CATSDYRAGGMNTQYF. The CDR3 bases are TGTGCCACCAGTGATTACCGAGCGGGGGGGATGAATACGCAGTATTTT.

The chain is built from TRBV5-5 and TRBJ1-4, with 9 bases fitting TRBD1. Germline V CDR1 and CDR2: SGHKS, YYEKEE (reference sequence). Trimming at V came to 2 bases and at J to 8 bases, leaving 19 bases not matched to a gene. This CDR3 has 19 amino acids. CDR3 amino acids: CASSFTPGGQGVFREKLFF. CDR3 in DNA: TGTGCCAGCAGCTTTACGCCAGGGGGACAGGGCGTATTCAGGGAAAAACTGTTTTTT.

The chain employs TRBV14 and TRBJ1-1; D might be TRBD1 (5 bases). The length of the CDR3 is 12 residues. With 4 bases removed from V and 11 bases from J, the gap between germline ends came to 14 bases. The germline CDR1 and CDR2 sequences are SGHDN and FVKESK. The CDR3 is CASSPRPRGAFF. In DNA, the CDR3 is TGTGCCAGCAGCCCCCGTCCCCGGGGGGCTTTCTTT.

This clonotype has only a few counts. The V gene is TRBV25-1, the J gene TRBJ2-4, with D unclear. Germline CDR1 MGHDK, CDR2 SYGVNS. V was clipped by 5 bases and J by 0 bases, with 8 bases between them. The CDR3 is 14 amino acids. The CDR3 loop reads CASSNLKAKNIQYF. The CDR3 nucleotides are TGTGCCAGCAGTAACCTGAAAGCCAAAAACATTCAGTACTTC.

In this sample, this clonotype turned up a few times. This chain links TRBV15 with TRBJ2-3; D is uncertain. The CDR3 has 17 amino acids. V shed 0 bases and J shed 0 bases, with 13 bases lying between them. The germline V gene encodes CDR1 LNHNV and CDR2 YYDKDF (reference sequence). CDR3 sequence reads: CATSRDRDTLSTDTQYF. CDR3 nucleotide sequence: TGTGCCACCAGCAGAGATCGCGACACGCTTAGCACAGATACGCAGTATTTT.

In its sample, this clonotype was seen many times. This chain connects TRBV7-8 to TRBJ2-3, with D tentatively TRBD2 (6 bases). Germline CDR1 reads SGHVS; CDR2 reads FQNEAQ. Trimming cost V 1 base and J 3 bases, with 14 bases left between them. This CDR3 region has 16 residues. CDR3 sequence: CASSLGGGIKTDTQYF. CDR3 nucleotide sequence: TGTGCCAGCAGCTTAGGGGGCGGGATCAAAACAGATACGCAGTATTTT.

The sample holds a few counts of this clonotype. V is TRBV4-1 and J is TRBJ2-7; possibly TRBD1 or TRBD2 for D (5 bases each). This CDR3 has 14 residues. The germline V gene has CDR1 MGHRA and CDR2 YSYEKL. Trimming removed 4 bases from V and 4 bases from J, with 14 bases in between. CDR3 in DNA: TGCGCCAGCAGCCGGGAATTTGGGGGTTACGAGCAGTACTTC. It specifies CASSREFGGYEQYF.

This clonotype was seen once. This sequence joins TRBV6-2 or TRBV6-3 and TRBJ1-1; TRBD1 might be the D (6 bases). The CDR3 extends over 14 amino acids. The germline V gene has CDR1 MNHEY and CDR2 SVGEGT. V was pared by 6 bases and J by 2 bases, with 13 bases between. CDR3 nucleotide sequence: TGTGCCAGCAGGATACAGGGCACCAACACTGAAGCTTTCTTT. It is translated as CASRIQGTNTEAFF.

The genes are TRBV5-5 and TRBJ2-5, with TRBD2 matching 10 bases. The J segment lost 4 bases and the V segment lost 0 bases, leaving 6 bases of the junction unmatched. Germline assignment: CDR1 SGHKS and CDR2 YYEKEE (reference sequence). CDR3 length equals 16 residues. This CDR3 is CASSLVIAGGGETQYF. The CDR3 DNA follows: TGTGCCAGCAGCTTGGTAATAGCGGGGGGAGGAGAGACCCAGTACTTC.